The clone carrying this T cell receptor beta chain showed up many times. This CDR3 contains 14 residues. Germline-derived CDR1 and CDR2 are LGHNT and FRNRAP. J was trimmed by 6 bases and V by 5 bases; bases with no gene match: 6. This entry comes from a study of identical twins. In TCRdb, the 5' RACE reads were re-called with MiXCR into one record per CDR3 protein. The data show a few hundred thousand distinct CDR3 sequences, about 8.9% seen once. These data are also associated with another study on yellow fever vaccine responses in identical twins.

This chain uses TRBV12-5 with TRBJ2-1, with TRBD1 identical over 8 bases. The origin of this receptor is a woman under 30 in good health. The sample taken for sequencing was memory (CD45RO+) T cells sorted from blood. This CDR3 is CASGPGQAVNEQFF. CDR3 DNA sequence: TGTGCTAGTGGTCCGGGACAGGCCGTCAATGAGCAGTTCTTC.